This T cell receptor (beta chain) was identified in a study of blood T cell repertoires in COVID-19. Study-wide background: Material from acute and convalescent COVID-19 was sourced from the United States, Italy and Spain. The cDNA or gDNA used as material had been derived from T cells, B-cell-depleted T cells, or PBMCs.

CDR1 is SGDLS and CDR2 is YYNGEE in the germline V gene. Trimming at V came to 5 bases and at J to 5 bases, leaving 7 bases not matched to a gene. The CDR3 contains 14 residues. Clones were read by immunoSEQ multiplex PCR, and TCRdb kept only the in-frame ones, dropping some. The sample includes 270,000 or so clones, around 90% of them seen just once. Sequencing was carried out using peripheral blood. The receptor was derived from a woman aged 40 to 50 who had recovered from COVID-19. This rearrangement joins TRBV9 to TRBJ2-5; 9 positions match TRBD2. The CDR3, as DNA: TGTGCCAGCAGTGCGGGAGGGCCCTGGGAGACCCAGTACTTC. Residues: CASSAGGPWETQYF. Variable domain in full (rest from reference TRBV9 and TRBJ2-5): DSGVTQTPKHLITATGQRVTLRCSPRSGDLSVYWYQQSLDQGLQFLIQYYNGEERAKGNILERFSAQQFPDLHSELNLSSLELGDSALYFCASSAGGPWETQYFGPGTRLLVL.